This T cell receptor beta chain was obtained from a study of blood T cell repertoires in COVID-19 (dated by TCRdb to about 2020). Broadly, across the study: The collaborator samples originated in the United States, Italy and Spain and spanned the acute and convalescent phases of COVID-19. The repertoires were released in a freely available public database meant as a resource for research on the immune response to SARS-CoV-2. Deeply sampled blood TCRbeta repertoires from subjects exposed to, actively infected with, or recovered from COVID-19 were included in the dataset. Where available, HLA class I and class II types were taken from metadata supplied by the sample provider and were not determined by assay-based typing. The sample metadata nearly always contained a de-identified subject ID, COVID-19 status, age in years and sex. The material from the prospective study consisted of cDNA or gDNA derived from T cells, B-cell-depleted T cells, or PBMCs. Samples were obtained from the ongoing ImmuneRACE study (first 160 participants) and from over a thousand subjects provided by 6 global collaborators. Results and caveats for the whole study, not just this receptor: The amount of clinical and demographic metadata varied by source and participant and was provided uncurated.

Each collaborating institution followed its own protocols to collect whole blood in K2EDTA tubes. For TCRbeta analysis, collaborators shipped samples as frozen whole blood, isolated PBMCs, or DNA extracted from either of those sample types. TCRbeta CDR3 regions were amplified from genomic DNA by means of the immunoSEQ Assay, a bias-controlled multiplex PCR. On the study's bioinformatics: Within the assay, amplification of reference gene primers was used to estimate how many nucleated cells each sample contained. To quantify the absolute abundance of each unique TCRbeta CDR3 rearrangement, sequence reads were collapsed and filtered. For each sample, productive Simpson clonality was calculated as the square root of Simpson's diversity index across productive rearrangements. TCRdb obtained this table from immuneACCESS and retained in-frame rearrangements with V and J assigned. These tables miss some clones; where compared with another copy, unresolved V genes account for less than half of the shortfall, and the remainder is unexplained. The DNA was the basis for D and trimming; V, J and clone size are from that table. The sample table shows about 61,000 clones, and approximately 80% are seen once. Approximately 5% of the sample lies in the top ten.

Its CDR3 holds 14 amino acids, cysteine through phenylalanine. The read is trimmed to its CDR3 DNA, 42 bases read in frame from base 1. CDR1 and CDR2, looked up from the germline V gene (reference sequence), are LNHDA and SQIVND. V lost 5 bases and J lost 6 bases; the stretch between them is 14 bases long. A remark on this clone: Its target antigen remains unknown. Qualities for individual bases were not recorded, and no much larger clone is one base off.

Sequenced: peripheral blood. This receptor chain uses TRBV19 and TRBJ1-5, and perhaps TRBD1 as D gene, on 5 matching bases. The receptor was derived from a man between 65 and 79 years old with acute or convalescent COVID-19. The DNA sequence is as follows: TGTGCCAGTAGTCGGGGGGGGATGGGTCAGCCCCAGCATTTT. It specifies CASSRGGMGQPQHF.